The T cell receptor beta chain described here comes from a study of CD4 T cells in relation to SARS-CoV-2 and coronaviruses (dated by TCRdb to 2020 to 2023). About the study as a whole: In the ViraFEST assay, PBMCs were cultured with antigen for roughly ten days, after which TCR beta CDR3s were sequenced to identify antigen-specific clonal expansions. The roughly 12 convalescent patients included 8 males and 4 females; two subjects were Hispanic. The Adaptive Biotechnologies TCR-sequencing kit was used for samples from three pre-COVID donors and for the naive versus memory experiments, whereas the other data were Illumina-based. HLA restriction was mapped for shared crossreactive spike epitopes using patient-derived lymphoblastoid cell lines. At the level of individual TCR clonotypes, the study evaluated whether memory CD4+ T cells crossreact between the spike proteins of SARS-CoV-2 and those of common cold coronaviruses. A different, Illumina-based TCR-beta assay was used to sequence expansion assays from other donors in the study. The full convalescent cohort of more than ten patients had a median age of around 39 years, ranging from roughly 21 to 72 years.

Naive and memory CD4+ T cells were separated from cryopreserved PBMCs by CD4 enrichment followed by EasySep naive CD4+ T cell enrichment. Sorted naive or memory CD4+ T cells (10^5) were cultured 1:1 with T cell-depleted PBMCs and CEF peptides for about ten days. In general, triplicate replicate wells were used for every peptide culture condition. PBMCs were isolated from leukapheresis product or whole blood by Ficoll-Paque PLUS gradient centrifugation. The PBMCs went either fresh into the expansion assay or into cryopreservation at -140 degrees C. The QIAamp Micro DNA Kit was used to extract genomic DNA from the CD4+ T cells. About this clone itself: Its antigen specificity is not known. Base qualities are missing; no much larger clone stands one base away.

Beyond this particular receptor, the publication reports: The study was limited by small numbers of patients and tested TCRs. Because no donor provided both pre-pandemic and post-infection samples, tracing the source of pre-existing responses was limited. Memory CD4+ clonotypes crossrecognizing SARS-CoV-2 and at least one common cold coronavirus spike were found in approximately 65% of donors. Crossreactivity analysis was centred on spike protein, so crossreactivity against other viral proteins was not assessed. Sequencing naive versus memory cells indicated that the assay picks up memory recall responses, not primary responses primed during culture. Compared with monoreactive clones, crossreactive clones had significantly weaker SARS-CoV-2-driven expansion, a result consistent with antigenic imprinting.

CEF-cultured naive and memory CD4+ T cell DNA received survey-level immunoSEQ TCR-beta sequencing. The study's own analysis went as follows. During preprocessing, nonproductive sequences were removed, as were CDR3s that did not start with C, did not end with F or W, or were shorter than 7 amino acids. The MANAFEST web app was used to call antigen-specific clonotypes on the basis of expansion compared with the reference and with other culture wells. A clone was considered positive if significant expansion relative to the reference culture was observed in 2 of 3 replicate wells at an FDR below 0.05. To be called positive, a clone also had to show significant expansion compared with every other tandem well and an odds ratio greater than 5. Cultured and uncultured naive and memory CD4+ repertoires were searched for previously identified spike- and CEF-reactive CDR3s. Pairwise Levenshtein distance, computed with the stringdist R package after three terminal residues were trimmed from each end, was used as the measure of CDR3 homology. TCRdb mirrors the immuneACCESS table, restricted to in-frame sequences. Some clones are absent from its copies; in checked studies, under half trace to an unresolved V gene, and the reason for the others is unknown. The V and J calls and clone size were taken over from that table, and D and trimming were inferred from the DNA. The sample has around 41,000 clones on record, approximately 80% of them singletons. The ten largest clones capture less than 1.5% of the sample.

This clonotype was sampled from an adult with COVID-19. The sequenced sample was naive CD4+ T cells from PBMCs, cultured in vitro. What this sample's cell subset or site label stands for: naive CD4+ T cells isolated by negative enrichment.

For the CDR3, the sequence is CAWSVRSSSYNEQFF. The sequenced DNA: TGTGCCTGGAGTGTACGATCGTCGTCCTACAATGAGCAGTTCTTC. The chain is assembled from TRBV30 and TRBJ2-1, with the D segment identity uncertain. V drops 0 bases and J drops 1 base, leaving 10 bases in between. The germline V gene (reference sequence) yields GTSNPN for CDR1 and SVGIG for CDR2. From the cysteine up to the phenylalanine, the CDR3 has a length of 15 residues. The retained sequence is limited to the CDR3, 45 bases, with the frame set at the first base. Supplemented by the reference TRBV30 and TRBJ2-1 proteins around the CDR3, the complete variable domain is SQTIHQWPATLVQPVGSPLSLECTVEGTSNPNLYWYRQAAGRGLQLLFYSVGIGQISSEVPQNLSASRPQDRQFILSSKKLLLSDSGFYLCAWSVRSSSYNEQFFGPGTRLTVL.